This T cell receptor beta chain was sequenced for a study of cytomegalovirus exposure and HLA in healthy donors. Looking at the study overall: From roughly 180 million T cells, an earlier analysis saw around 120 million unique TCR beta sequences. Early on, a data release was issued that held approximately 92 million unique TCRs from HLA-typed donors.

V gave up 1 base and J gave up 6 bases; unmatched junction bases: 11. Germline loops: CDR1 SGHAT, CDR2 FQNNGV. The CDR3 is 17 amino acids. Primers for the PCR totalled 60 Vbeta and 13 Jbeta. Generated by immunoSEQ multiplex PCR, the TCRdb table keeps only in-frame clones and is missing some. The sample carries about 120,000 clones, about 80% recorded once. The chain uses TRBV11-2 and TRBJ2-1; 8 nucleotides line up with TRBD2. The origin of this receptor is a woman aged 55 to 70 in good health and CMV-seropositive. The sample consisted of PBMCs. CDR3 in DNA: TGTGCCAGCAGCTTAGTATTGGGTAGCGGGACGAGCAATGAGCAGTTCTTC. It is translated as CASSLVLGSGTSNEQFF.